The text below deals with one T cell receptor (beta chain). The V gene lost 3 bases and the J gene lost 1 base, with 10 bases spanning the gap. The CDR3 is made up of 15 amino acids. The germline CDR1 and CDR2 sequences are KGHSH and LQKENI. Only in-frame clones appear in the TCRdb table, and some are missing; sequencing was by immunoSEQ multiplex PCR. Among over 55,000 clones listed, 84% were seen once. The data derive from a study of blood T cell repertoires in COVID-19. The chain joins TRBV18 to TRBJ1-5; D is undetermined. Sequencing was carried out using peripheral blood. This receptor was identified in a man older than 75 with COVID-19, enrolled during active disease. The CDR3 here is CASSPVPGSNQPQHF. The CDR3 nucleotides read TGTGCCAGCTCACCTGTCCCGGGAAGCAATCAGCCCCAGCATTTT.